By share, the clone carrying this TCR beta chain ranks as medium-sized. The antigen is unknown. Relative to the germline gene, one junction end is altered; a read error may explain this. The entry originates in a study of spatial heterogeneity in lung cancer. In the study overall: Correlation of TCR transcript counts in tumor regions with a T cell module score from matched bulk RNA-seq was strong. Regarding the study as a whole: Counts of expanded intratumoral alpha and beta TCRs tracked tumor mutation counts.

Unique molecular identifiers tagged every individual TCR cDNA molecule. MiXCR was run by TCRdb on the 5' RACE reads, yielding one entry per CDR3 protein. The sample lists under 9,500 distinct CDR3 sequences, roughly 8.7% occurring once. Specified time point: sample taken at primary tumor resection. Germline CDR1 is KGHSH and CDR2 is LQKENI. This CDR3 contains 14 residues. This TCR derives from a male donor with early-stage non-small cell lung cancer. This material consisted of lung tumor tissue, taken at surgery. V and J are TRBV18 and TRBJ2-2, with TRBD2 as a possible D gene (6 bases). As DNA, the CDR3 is TGTGCCAGCTCTCCACGACACGGGAGCGGGGAGCTGTTTTTT. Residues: CASSPRHGSGELFF.